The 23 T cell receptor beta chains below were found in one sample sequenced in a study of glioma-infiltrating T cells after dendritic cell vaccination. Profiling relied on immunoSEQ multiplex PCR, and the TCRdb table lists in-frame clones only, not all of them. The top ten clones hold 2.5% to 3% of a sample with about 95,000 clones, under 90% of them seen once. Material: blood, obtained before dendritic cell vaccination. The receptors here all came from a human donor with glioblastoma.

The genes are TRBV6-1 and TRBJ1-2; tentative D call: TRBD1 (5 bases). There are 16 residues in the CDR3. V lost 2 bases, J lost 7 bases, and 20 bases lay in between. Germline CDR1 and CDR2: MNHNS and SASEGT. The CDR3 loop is CASSETGRGVRGGYTF. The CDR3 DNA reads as TGTGCCAGCAGTGAAACGGGGCGGGGAGTACGTGGTGGCTACACCTTC.

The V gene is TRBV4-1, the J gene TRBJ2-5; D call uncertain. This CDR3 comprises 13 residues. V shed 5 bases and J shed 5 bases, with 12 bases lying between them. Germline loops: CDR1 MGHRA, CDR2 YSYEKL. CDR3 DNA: TGCGCCAGCAGCTCAACTTACGAGGAGACCCAGTACTTC. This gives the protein CASSSTYEETQYF.

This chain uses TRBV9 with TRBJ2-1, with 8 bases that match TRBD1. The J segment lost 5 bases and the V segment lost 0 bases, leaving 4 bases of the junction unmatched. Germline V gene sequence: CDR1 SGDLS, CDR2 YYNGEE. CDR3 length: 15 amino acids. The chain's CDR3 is CASSVDPGQDNEQFF. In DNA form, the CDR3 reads TGTGCCAGCAGCGTAGACCCGGGACAGGACAATGAGCAGTTCTTC.

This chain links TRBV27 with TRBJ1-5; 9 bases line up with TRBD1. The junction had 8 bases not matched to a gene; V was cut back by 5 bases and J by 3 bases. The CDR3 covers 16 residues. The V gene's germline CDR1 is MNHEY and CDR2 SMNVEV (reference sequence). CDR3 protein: CASSPSGTGNNQPQHF. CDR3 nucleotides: TGTGCCAGCAGTCCCAGCGGGACAGGGAACAATCAGCCCCAGCATTTT.

The CDR3 DNA reads TGCAGCGTTGACATCCTAGGGGGACAGGGGAACTTTGGATATGGCTACACCTTC. This encodes CSVDILGGQGNFGYGYTF. The chain uses TRBV29-1 and TRBJ1-2; 10 bases map to TRBD1. The junction had 18 bases not matched to a gene; V was cut back by 3 bases and J by 5 bases. Germline loops: CDR1 SQVTM, CDR2 ANQGSEA. This CDR3 spans 18 amino acids. Using reference TRBV29-1 and TRBJ1-2 for the parts outside the CDR3, the full variable domain is SAVISQKPSRDICQRGTSLTIQCQVDSQVTMMFWYRQQPGQSLTLIATANQGSEATYESGFVIDKFPISRPNLTFSTLTVSNMSPEDSSIYLCSVDILGGQGNFGYGYTFGSGTRLTVV.

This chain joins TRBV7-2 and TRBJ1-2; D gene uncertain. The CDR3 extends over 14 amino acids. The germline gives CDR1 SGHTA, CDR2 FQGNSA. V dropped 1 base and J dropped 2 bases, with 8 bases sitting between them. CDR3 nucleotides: TGTGCCAGCAGCTTAGTTCCAGGAAACTATGGCTACACCTTC. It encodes CASSLVPGNYGYTF.

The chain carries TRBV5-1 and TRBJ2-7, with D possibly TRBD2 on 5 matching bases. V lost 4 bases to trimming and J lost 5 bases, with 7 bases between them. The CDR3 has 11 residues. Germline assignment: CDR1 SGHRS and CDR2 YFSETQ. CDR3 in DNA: TGCGCCAGCAGCCCGGGAAACGAGCAGTACTTC. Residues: CASSPGNEQYF.

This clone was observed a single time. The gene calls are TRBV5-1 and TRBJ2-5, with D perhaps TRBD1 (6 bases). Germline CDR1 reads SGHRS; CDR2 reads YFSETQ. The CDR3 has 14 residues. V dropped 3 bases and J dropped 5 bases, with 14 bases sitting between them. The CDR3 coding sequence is TGCGCCAGCAGCTCTACAGGGAATAAGGAGACCCAGTACTTC. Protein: CASSSTGNKETQYF. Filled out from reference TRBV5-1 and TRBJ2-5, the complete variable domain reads KAGVTQTPRYLIKTRGQQVTLSCSPISGHRSVSWYQQTPGQGLQFLFEYFSETQRNKGNFPGRFSGRQFSNSRSEMNVSTLELGDSALYLCASSSTGNKETQYFGPGTRLLVL.

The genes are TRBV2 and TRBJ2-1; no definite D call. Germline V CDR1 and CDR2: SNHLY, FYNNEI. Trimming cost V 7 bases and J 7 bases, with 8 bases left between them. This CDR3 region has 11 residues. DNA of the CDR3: TGTGCCAGCAATCTGAGGAATGAGCAGTTCTTC. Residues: CASNLRNEQFF.

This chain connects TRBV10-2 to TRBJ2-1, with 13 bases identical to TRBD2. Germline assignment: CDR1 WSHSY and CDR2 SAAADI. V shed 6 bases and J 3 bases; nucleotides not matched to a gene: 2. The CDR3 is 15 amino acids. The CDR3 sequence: CASSGLAGVYNEQFF. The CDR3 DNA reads TGCGCCAGCAGCGGACTAGCGGGAGTCTACAATGAGCAGTTCTTC.

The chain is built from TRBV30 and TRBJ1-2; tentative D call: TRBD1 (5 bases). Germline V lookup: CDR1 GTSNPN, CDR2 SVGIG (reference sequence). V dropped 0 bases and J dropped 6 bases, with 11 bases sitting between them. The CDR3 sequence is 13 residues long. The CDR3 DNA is TGTGCCTGGAGTGTACAGGATTTCGATGGCTACACCTTC. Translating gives CAWSVQDFDGYTF.

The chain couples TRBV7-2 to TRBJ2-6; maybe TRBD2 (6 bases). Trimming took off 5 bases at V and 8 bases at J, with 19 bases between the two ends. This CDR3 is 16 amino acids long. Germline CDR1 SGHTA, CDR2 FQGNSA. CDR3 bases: TGTGCCAGCAGCGACCGGGACTTCCGGACAACCAACGTCCTGACTTTC. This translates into CASSDRDFRTTNVLTF.

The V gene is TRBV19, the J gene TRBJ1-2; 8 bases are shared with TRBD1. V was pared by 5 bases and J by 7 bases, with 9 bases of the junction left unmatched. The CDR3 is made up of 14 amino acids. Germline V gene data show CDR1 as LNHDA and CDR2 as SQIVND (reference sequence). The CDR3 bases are TGTGCCAGTAGTCCGCGGACAGGGCGGAGTGGCTACACCTTC. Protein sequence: CASSPRTGRSGYTF.

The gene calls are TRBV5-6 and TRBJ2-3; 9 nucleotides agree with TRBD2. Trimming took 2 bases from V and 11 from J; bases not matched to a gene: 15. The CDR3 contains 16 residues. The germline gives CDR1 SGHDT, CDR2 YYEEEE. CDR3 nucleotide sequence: TGTGCCAGCAGCTTTAACCCTGGTGCTAGCGGGGTTGAGCAGTATTTT. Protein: CASSFNPGASGVEQYF.

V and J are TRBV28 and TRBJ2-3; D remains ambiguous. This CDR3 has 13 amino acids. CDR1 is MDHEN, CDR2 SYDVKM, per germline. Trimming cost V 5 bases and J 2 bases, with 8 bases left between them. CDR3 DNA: TGTGCCAGCAGTGACTCTAACACAGATACGCAGTATTTT. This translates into CASSDSNTDTQYF.

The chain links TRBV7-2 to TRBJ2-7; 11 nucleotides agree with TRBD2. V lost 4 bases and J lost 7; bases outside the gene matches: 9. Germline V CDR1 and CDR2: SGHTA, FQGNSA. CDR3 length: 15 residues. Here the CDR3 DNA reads TGTGCCAGCAGCTCTCACCCGGGACTAGCGGATGAGCAGTACTTC. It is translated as CASSSHPGLADEQYF.

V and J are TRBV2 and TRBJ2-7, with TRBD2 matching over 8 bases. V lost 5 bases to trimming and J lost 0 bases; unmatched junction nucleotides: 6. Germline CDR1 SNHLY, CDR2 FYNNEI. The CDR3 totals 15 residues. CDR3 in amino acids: CASSPFAGGSYEQYF. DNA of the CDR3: TGTGCCAGCAGTCCTTTCGCGGGGGGCTCCTACGAGCAGTACTTC.

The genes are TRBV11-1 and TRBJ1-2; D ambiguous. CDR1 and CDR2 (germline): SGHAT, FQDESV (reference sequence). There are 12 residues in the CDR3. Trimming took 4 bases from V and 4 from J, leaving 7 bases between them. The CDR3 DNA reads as TGTGCCAGCAGCTCCCACATCTATGGCTACACCTTC. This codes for CASSSHIYGYTF.

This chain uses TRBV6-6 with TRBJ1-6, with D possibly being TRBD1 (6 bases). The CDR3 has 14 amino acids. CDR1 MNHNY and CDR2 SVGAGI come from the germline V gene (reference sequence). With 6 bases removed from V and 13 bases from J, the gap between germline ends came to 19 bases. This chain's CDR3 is CASRGQTGDGPLHF. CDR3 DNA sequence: TGTGCCAGCAGAGGACAGACTGGAGACGGGCCCCTCCACTTT.

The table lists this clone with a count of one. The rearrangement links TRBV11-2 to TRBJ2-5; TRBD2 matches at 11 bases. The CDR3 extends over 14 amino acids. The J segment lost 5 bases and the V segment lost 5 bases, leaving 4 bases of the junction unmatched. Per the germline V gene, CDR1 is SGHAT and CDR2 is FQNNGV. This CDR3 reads CASSQLAGVETQYF. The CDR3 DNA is TGTGCCAGCAGCCAACTAGCGGGAGTGGAGACCCAGTACTTC.

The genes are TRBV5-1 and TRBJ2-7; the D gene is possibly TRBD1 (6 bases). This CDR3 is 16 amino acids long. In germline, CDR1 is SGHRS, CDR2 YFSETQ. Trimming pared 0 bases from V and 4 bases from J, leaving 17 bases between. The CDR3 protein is CASSLGGQTSNYEQYF. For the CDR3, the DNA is TGCGCCAGCAGCTTGGGAGGACAGACTTCGAATTACGAGCAGTACTTC.

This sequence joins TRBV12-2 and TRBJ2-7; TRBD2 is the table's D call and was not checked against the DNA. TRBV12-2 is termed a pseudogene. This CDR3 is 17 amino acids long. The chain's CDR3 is CASRLPRTSGSSYEQYF. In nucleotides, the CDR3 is TGTGCAAGTCGCTTACCCCGGACTAGCGGGAGCTCCTACGAGCAGTACTTC.

In DNA, the CDR3 is TGTGCCAGCAGTTCTACGGGGGACTATGGCTACACCTTC. This codes for CASSSTGDYGYTF. This chain links TRBV28 with TRBJ1-2; D might be TRBD1 (5 bases). V was clipped by 4 bases and J by 3 bases, with 9 bases between them. The germline V gene encodes CDR1 MDHEN and CDR2 SYDVKM. The CDR3 loop spans 13 amino acids.